The 7 T cell receptor beta chains below all came from one sample that was sequenced in a study of PD-1 and CTLA-4 blockade in melanoma. The table came from immunoSEQ multiplex PCR; TCRdb's copy has only in-frame clones and leaves some out. The sample lists 16,000 or so clones; 65% to 85% were seen once. The sample in question was CD8+ T cells from peripheral blood, obtained before anti-PD-1 treatment. The receptors were gathered from a human donor with melanoma.

This chain links TRBV5-8 with TRBJ1-5; D uncertain. CDR1 is SGHTS, CDR2 YDEGEE, per germline. The CDR3 contains 15 residues. V lost 2 bases and J 0 bases, leaving 9 bases between the germline ends. The CDR3 DNA is TGTGCCAGCAGCTTTCCGGGGTATAGCAATCAGCCCCAGCATTTT. The encoded protein is CASSFPGYSNQPQHF.

This clone has a handful of counts. This chain links TRBV2 with TRBJ2-7; D is possibly TRBD2 (5 bases). The germline CDR1 and CDR2 sequences are SNHLY and FYNNEI. Trimming removed 7 bases at V and 3 bases at J, with 10 bases between. The CDR3 sequence is 12 residues long. CDR3 sequence: CASKRTDYEQYF. The CDR3 region has the DNA TGTGCCAGCAAGCGGACGGACTACGAGCAGTACTTC.

The chain employs TRBV19 and TRBJ2-7, with 12 positions matching TRBD1. The CDR3 loop spans 14 amino acids. J lost 5 bases, V lost 7 bases, and 6 bases had no gene match. CDR1 is LNHDA, CDR2 SQIVND, per germline (reference sequence). CDR3 loop: CASKTGQGANEQYF. The CDR3, as DNA: TGTGCCAGTAAGACGGGACAGGGGGCGAACGAGCAGTACTTC.

This rearrangement joins TRBV27 to TRBJ2-7; tentative D call: TRBD1 (6 bases). The CDR3 is 16 amino acids. Germline V CDR1 and CDR2: MNHEY, SMNVEV (reference sequence). V was shortened by 6 bases and J by 2 bases, with 20 bases between the two germline ends. The CDR3 here is CASSKIGNRVPYEQYF. The CDR3 coding sequence is TGTGCCAGCAGCAAAATCGGAAACAGGGTCCCCTACGAGCAGTACTTC.

The CDR3 DNA sequence: TGTGCCAGCAGCCAAGAATATCGCTACGAGCAGTACTTC. Residues: CASSQEYRYEQYF. V and J are TRBV3-1 (or the pseudogene TRBV3-2) and TRBJ2-7; D gene unclear. V gave up 0 bases and J gave up 3 bases, with 6 bases separating them. The V gene's germline CDR1 is LGHDT and CDR2 YNNKEL (reference sequence). The CDR3 has 13 amino acids.

The rearrangement joins TRBV2 to TRBJ1-5; D ambiguous. Germline assignment: CDR1 SNHLY and CDR2 FYNNEI. This CDR3 contains 14 residues. Trimming took off 3 bases at V and 7 bases at J, with 13 bases between the two ends. The CDR3 DNA is TGTGCCAGCAGTGACGAGGCGCGGAACCAGCCCCAGCATTTT. As protein: CASSDEARNQPQHF.

This clone is a singleton in its sample. The rearrangement joins TRBV28 to TRBJ1-2, with D possibly matching TRBD1 (5 bases). V lost 8 bases and J 4 bases, leaving 20 bases between the germline ends. This CDR3 has 15 amino acids. CDR1 MDHEN and CDR2 SYDVKM come from the germline V gene. The CDR3 DNA is TGTGCCAGCGGTCTAGGTTGGGGGTTGGGCTATGGCTACACCTTC. Translation: CASGLGWGLGYGYTF.